Listed here are 15 T cell receptor beta chains from one sample, sequenced in a study of CD8+CD57+ T cells in acquired aplastic anemia. Flow cytometry had shown expanded CD8+CD57+ cells in the patients chosen for sequencing. Template material for TCR beta VDJ and CDR3 profiling consisted of genomic DNA. Each CDR3 protein gets one entry after TCRdb re-called the reads with MiXCR. The sample lists under 200,000 distinct CDR3 sequences, around half seen once, with 9.7% in the top ten. Specimen: sorted CD4+, CD8+, or CD8+CD57+ T cells (not recorded which) from PBMCs. The receptors here all came from a human donor with aplastic anemia.

This clonotype was observed many times. This CDR3 reads CASSNPTRTSGRGYEQYF. For the CDR3, the DNA is TGTGCCAGCAGCAACCCGACTCGGACTAGCGGGAGGGGCTACGAGCAGTACTTC. J is TRBJ2-7 and V is TRBV7-9; the match to TRBD2 covers 15 bases. The V and J ends lost 5 bases and 3 bases, in that order; junction bases with no gene match: 11. This CDR3 is 18 amino acids long. Germline lookup yields CDR1 SEHNR and CDR2 FQNEAQ (reference sequence).

The rearrangement uses TRBV11-1 and TRBJ2-1, with 15 bases matching TRBD2. V lost 5 bases to trimming and J lost 11 bases; unmatched junction nucleotides: 4. CDR1 and CDR2 from the germline V gene are SGHAT and FQDESV (reference sequence). The CDR3 sequence is 14 residues long. Here the CDR3 reads CASSPGLAGGKQFF. DNA of the CDR3: TGTGCCAGCAGCCCGGGACTAGCGGGAGGAAAGCAGTTCTTC.

The chain has TRBV2 and TRBJ1-6; TRBD1 aligns across 7 bases. Germline V lookup: CDR1 SNHLY, CDR2 FYNNEI. V lost 4 bases and J lost 2; bases outside the gene matches: 17. CDR3 length: 20 amino acids. CDR3 amino acids: CASSAKFGQDVWTYNSPLHF. Here the CDR3 DNA reads TGTGCCAGCAGTGCGAAATTTGGACAGGATGTATGGACCTATAATTCACCCCTCCACTTT.

J is TRBJ2-1 and V is TRBV15; 8 bases line up with TRBD1. The ends lost 8 bases at V and 3 bases at J; junction bases unmatched: 3. The V gene's germline CDR1 is LNHNV and CDR2 YYDKDF (reference sequence). The CDR3 covers 13 residues. CDR3 amino acids: CATGQGFYNEQFF. The CDR3 DNA reads as TGTGCCACCGGACAGGGATTCTACAATGAGCAGTTCTTC.

In this sample, this clonotype turned up many times. V usage is TRBV20-1 and J usage is TRBJ1-4; D call uncertain. The ends were cut back, 0 bases at V and 5 bases at J, with 4 bases in the middle. The CDR3 totals 12 residues. Germline V gives CDR1 DFQATT, CDR2 SNEGSKA (reference sequence). The CDR3 loop is CSARDTNEKLFF. The CDR3 region has the DNA TGCAGTGCTAGAGATACAAATGAAAAACTGTTTTTT.

The chain employs TRBV7-9 and TRBJ1-1; D possibly corresponds to TRBD1 (6 bases). Deletions cut 4 bases from V and 3 bases from J, with 12 bases between. The CDR3 is made up of 14 amino acids. Germline CDR1 is SEHNR and CDR2 is FQNEAQ (reference sequence). The CDR3 DNA reads as TGTGCCAGCAGCTGGGGGGCTTCCCACACTGAAGCTTTCTTT. Amino acid sequence: CASSWGASHTEAFF.

The CDR3 bases are TGCGCCAGCAGTGAGTGGAGCGGGAGGGCCCTCTCCTACGAGCAGTACTTC. It codes for CASSEWSGRALSYEQYF. The chain joins TRBV10-2 to TRBJ2-7; 10 bases are shared with TRBD2. V was pared by 1 base and J by 0 bases, with 6 bases of the junction left unmatched. Germline CDR1 and CDR2: WSHSY and SAAADI. CDR3 length equals 17 residues.

The genes are TRBV5-1 and TRBJ1-6, with a weak D call TRBD1 (6 bases). From germline, CDR1 is SGHRS and CDR2 YFSETQ. V dropped 5 bases and J dropped 7 bases, with 13 bases sitting between them. The CDR3 is 14 amino acids. In DNA form, the CDR3 reads TGCGCCAGCAGGGGGACACGGCCCAATTCACCCCTCCACTTT. Translation: CASRGTRPNSPLHF. Full variable domain (outside the CDR3, taken from reference TRBV5-1 and TRBJ1-6): KAGVTQTPRYLIKTRGQQVTLSCSPISGHRSVSWYQQTPGQGLQFLFEYFSETQRNKGNFPGRFSGRQFSNSRSEMNVSTLELGDSALYLCASRGTRPNSPLHFGNGTRLTVT.

The sample holds many counts of this clonotype. J is TRBJ1-2 and V is TRBV29-1, with no clear D. The germline V gene encodes CDR1 SQVTM and CDR2 ANQGSEA. The CDR3 has 12 residues. Trimming pared 4 bases from V and 0 bases from J, leaving 6 bases between. CDR3 nucleotides: TGCAGCGTTGGACGGGCTAACTATGGCTACACCTTC. Protein: CSVGRANYGYTF. The full variable domain, its missing parts supplied by reference TRBV29-1 and TRBJ1-2, is SAVISQKPSRDICQRGTSLTIQCQVDSQVTMMFWYRQQPGQSLTLIATANQGSEATYESGFVIDKFPISRPNLTFSTLTVSNMSPEDSSIYLCSVGRANYGYTFGSGTRLTVV.

This clonotype was observed many times. The chain combines TRBV10-1 with TRBJ1-5; D perhaps matches TRBD1 (5 bases). CDR3 length equals 13 residues. The germline V gene has CDR1 WNHNN and CDR2 SYGVQD (reference sequence). The V end lost 4 bases, the J end lost 5 bases, and 9 bases lay between the germline ends. The chain's CDR3 is CASSGGFDQPQHF. DNA of the CDR3: TGCGCCAGCAGTGGGGGCTTCGATCAGCCCCAGCATTTT.

This clonotype was recorded many times. The chain uses TRBV5-1 and TRBJ1-6; possible D gene TRBD1, 5 bases. Trimming cost V 4 bases and J 13 bases, with 15 bases left between them. The CDR3 has 13 residues. Germline CDR1 reads SGHRS; CDR2 reads YFSETQ. CDR3 nucleotides: TGCGCCAGCAGCCCTGGGGCTTCGGGCCCCCTCCACTTT. Its protein product is CASSPGASGPLHF.

The chain combines TRBV24-1 with TRBJ2-1; D is possibly TRBD1 or TRBD2 (5 bases each). Germline-derived CDR1 and CDR2 are KGHDR and SFDVKD. V gave up 4 bases and J gave up 10 bases, with 19 bases separating them. The CDR3 extends over 15 amino acids. CDR3 DNA sequence: TGTGCCACCAGTGAGTCCGGGACCCGAAAAGGGGAGCAGTTCTTC. Protein product: CATSESGTRKGEQFF.

This chain links TRBV19 with TRBJ1-5, with a weak D call TRBD1 (5 bases). Germline CDR1 and CDR2: LNHDA and SQIVND (reference sequence). The CDR3 sequence is 14 residues long. V lost 7 bases to trimming and J lost 4 bases, with 14 bases between them. The CDR3 bases are TGTGCCAGTATGGGGCGGGATATTAATCAGCCCCAGCATTTT. Its translation is CASMGRDINQPQHF.

The chain uses TRBV10-3 and TRBJ2-5; tentatively, D is TRBD2 (6 bases). Germline values: CDR1 ENHRY, CDR2 SYGVKD. There are 15 residues in the CDR3. With 6 bases removed from V and 1 base from J, the gap between germline ends came to 15 bases. This CDR3 is CAIRLGSSVQETQYF. The CDR3 region has the DNA TGTGCCATCAGGCTGGGGTCTAGCGTCCAAGAGACCCAGTACTTC.

This clonotype occurred a few times. This chain joins TRBV3-1 and TRBJ2-2; D gene unclear. Germline V gene lookup returns CDR1 LGHDT and CDR2 YNNKEL (reference sequence). V was cut by 2 bases and J by 7 bases, with 8 bases left in between. The CDR3 is made up of 13 amino acids. The DNA for the CDR3 is TGTGCCAGCAGCCAATCCCTCCACGGGGAGCTGTTTTTT. It codes for CASSQSLHGELFF.